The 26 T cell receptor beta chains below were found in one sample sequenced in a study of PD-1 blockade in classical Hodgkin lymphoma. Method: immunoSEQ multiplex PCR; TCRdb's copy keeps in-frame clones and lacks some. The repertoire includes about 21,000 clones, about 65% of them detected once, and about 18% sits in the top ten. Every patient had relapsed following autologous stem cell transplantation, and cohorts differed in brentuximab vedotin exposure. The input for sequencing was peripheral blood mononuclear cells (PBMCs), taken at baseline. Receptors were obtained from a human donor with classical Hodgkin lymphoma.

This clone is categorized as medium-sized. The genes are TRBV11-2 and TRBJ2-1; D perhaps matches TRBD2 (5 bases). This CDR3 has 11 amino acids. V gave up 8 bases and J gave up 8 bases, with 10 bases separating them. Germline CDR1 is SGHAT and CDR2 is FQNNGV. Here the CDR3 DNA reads TGTGCCAGCTTAATAGCGCATGAGCAGTTCTTC. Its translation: CASLIAHEQFF.

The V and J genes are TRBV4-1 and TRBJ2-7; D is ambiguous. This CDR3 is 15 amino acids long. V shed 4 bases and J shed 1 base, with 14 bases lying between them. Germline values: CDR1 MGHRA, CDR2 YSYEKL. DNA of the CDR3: TGCGCCAGCAGCCCAAGATGGGGTTTGTCCTACGAGCAGTACGTC. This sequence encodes CASSPRWGLSYEQYV.

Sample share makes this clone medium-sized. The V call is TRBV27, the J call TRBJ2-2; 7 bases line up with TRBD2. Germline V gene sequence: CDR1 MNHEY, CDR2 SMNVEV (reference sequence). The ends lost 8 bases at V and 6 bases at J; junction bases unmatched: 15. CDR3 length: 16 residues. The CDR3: CASHSEGRGFAGELFF. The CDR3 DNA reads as TGTGCCAGCCACTCCGAAGGGCGGGGGTTTGCCGGGGAGCTGTTTTTT.

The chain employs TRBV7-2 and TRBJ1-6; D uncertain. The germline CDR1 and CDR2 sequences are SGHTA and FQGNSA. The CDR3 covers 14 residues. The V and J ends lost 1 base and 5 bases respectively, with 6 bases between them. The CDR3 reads CASSLGQDNSPLHF. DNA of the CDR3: TGTGCCAGCAGCTTAGGGCAGGATAATTCACCCCTCCACTTT. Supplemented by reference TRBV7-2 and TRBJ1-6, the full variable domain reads GAGVSQSPSNKVTEKGKDVELRCDPISGHTALYWYRQSLGQGLEFLIYFQGNSAPDKSGLPSDRFSAERTGGSVSTLTIQRTQQEDSAVYLCASSLGQDNSPLHFGNGTRLTVT.

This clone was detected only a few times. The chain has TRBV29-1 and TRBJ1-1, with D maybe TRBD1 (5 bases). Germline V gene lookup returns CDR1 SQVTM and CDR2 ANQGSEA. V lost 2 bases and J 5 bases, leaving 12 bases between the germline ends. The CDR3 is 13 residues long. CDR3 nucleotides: TGCAGCGTTGAATGGCAGGGTCGGACTGAAGCTTTCTTT. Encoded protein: CSVEWQGRTEAFF.

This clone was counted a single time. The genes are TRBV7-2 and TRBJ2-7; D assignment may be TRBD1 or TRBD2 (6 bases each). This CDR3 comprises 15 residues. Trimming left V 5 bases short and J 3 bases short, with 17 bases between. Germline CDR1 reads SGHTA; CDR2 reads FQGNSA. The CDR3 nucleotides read TGTGCCAGCAGCATGACGGACGGGGGCAACTACGAGCAGTACTTC. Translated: CASSMTDGGNYEQYF.

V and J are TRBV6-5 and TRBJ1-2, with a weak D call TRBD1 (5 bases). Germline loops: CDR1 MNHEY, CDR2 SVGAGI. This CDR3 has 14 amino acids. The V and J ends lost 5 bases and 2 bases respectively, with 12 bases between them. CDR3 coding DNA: TGTGCCAGCAGTGACACAGCAGGGAACTATGGCTACACCTTC. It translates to CASSDTAGNYGYTF.

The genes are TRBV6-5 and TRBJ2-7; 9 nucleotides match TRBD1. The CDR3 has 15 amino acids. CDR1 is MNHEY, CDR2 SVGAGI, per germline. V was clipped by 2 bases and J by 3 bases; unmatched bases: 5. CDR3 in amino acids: CASSYRETGGYEQYF. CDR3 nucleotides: TGTGCCAGCAGTTACCGCGAGACAGGGGGCTACGAGCAGTACTTC.

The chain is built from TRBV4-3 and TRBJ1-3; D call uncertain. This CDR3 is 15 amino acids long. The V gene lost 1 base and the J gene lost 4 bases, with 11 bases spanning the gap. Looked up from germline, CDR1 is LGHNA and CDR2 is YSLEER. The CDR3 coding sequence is TGCGCCAGCAGCCAAGCCGGGTCGGGGGGAAACACCATATATTTT. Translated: CASSQAGSGGNTIYF.

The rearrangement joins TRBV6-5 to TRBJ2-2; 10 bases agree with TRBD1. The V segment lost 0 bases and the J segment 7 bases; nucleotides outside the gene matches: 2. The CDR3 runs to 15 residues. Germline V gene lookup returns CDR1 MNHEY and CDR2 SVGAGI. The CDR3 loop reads CASSYSGTGVGELFF. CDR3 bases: TGTGCCAGCAGTTACTCGGGGACAGGGGTCGGGGAGCTGTTTTTT.

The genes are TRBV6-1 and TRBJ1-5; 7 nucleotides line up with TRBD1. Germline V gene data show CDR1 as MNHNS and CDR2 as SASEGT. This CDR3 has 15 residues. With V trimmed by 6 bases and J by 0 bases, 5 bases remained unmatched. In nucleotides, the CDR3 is TGTGCCAGCAGAACAGGGGCGTATAGCAATCAGCCCCAGCATTTT. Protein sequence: CASRTGAYSNQPQHF.

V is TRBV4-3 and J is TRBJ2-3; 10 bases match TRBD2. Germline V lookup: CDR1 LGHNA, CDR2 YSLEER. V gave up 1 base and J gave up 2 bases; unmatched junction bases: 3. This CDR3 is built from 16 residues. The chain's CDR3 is CASSQGLAGATDTQYF. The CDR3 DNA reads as TGCGCCAGCAGCCAAGGGCTAGCGGGAGCCACAGATACGCAGTATTTT.

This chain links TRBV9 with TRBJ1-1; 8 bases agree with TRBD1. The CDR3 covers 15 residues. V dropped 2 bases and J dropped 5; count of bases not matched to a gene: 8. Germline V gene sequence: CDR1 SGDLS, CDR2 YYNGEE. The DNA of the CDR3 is TGTGCCAGCAGCGTCCTCACAGGGGGTGTAACTGAAGCTTTCTTT. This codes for CASSVLTGGVTEAFF.

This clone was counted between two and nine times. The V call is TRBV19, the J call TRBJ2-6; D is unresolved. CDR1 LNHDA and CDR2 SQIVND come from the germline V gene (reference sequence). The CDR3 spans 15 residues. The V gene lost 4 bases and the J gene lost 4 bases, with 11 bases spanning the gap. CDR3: CASSRWGMGANVLTF. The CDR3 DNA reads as TGTGCCAGTAGTAGGTGGGGAATGGGGGCCAACGTCCTGACTTTC.

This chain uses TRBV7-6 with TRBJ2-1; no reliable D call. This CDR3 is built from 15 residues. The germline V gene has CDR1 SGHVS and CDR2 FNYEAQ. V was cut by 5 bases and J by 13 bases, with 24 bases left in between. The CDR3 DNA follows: TGTGCCAGCAGCCCCATGACTCCGCCGGGTGGTGAACAGTTCTTC. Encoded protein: CASSPMTPPGGEQFF.

CDR3 bases: TGTGCCAGCAGCCCAAACGGCCGGGCACCAATCTATGGCTACACCTTC. Translated: CASSPNGRAPIYGYTF. This chain joins TRBV4-2 and TRBJ1-2; D is unresolved. The CDR3 extends over 16 amino acids. The V and J ends lost 4 bases and 4 bases respectively, with 19 bases between them. Germline-derived CDR1 and CDR2 are LGHNA and YNFKEQ.

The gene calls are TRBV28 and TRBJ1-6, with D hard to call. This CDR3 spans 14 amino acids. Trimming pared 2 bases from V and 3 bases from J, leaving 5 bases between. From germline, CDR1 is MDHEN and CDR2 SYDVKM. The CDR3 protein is CASSLAIYNSPLHF. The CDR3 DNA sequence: TGTGCCAGCAGTTTAGCGATCTATAATTCACCCCTCCACTTT.

The CDR3 loop reads CAWSSGTRIADTQYF. CDR3 DNA sequence: TGTGCCTGGAGCAGTGGGACACGGATCGCAGATACGCAGTATTTT. The chain uses TRBV30 and TRBJ2-3; D possibly corresponds to TRBD1 (6 bases). V was clipped by 3 bases and J by 4 bases, with 17 bases between them. This CDR3 spans 15 amino acids. CDR1 is GTSNPN and CDR2 is SVGIG in the germline V gene (reference sequence).

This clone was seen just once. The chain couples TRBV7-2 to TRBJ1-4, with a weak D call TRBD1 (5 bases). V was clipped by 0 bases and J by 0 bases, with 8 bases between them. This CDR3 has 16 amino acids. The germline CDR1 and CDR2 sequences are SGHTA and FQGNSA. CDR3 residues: CASSLATGATNEKLFF. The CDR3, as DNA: TGTGCCAGCAGCTTAGCCACAGGCGCAACTAATGAAAAACTGTTTTTT.

The CDR3, as DNA: TGTGCCAGCAGTTTTATGTGGGGGCCGAGCTATGAGCAGTTCTTC. Protein: CASSFMWGPSYEQFF. The chain employs TRBV6-6 and TRBJ2-1, with a weak D call TRBD1 (6 bases). This CDR3 comprises 15 residues. Germline CDR1 MNHNY, CDR2 SVGAGI (reference sequence). Between the trimmed V and J ends, which lost 4 bases and 8 bases, there was a span of 18 bases.

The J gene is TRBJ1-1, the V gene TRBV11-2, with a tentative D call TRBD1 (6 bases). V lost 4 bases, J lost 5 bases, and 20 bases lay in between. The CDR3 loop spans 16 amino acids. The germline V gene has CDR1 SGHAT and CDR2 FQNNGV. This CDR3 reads CASSSNTGRRWTEAFF. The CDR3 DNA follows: TGTGCCAGCAGCTCCAATACAGGGAGGAGGTGGACTGAAGCTTTCTTT.

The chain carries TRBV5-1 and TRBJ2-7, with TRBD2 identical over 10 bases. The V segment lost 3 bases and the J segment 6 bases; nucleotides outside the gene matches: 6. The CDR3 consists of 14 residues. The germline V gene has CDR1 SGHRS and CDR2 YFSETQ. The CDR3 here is CASSSLAGVGEQYF. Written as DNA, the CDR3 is TGCGCCAGCAGCTCCCTAGCGGGAGTCGGCGAGCAGTACTTC. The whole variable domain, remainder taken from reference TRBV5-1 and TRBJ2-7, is KAGVTQTPRYLIKTRGQQVTLSCSPISGHRSVSWYQQTPGQGLQFLFEYFSETQRNKGNFPGRFSGRQFSNSRSEMNVSTLELGDSALYLCASSSLAGVGEQYFGPGTRLTVT.

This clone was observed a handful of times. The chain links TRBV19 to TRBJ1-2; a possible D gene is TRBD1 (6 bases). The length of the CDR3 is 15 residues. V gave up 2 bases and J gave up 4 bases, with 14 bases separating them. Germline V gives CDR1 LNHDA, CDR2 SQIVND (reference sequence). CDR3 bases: TGTGCCAGTAGTATAATAGGGACAACCAGCTATGGCTACACCTTC. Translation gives CASSIIGTTSYGYTF.

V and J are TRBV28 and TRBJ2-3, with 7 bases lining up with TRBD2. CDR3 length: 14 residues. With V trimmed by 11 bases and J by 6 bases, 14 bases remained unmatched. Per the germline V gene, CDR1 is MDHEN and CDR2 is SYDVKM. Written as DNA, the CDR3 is TGTGCCTGCCAGCGGGAAAGGAGACTCGATACGCAGTATTTT. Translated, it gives CACQRERRLDTQYF.

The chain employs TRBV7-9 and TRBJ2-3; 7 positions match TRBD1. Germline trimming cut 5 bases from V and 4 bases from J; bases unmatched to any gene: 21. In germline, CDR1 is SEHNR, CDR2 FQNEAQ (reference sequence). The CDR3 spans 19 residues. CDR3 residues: CASSTPLRGTVLGPDTQYF. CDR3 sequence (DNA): TGTGCCAGCAGCACGCCATTAAGGGGGACAGTTCTCGGTCCAGATACGCAGTATTTT.

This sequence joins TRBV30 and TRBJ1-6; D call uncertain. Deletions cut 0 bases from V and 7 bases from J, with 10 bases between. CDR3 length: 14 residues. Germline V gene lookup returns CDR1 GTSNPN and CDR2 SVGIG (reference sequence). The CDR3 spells CAWSVSAANSPLHF. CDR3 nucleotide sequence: TGTGCCTGGAGTGTTTCTGCTGCGAATTCACCCCTCCACTTT.